The clone carrying this TCR beta chain was seen a handful of times. No antigen is known for it. The source of the sample is a study of identical twins. cDNA carried unique molecular identifiers, and a universal primer site was added by template switching. Via MiXCR, TCRdb re-called the 5' RACE reads, giving one row per CDR3 protein. This table holds a few hundred thousand distinct CDR3 sequences, 9% to 10% found once. Study-wide results and caveats: Invariant MAIT and iNKT cells could partly confound zero-insertion analyses. Out-of-frame TCR alpha sharing in monozygotic twins exceeded recombination model predictions. Out-of-frame alpha sequences that twins shared showed excess low generation probability.

The CDR3 is 12 amino acids. Germline values: CDR1 ENHRY, CDR2 SYGVKD. V dropped 6 bases and J dropped 9 bases, with 12 bases sitting between them. V usage is TRBV10-3 and J usage is TRBJ2-1; D may be TRBD1 or TRBD2 (7 bases each). The clonotype was recovered from a woman aged 50 to 65 in good health. Input material: naive T cells sorted from blood. The CDR3: CAIRPGGGEQFF. In DNA, the CDR3 is TGTGCCATCAGACCAGGGGGGGGTGAGCAGTTCTTC.